Each of the 2 T cell receptor beta chains below was sequenced from the same sample in a study of T-cell memory formation after mild COVID-19. TCRdb fed the 5' RACE reads into MiXCR, producing one record per CDR3 protein. The table has 250,000 to 300,000 distinct CDR3 sequences, approximately 18% seen once. The material sequenced was PBMCs or a T cell subset sorted from them (not recorded which). Receptors were obtained from a man aged 18 to 30 who had mild COVID-19 (a few samples of this study predate the infection). Cell type and time point are not known.

This clonotype was counted many times. This chain uses TRBV7-2 with TRBJ2-7; D unresolved. Germline-derived CDR1 and CDR2 are SGHTA and FQGNSA. Between the trimmed V and J ends, which lost 3 bases and 3 bases, there was a span of 15 bases. The CDR3 consists of 15 residues. CDR3 in amino acids: CASSFGSSGVYEQYV. CDR3 in DNA: TGTGCCAGCAGCTTTGGCAGCTCGGGCGTCTACGAGCAGTACGTC.

The chain couples TRBV4-1 to TRBJ2-2, with unresolved D. The CDR3 sequence is 12 residues long. Germline V lookup: CDR1 MGHRA, CDR2 YSYEKL. The V and J ends lost 1 base and 7 bases respectively, with 4 bases between them. In DNA form, the CDR3 reads TGCGCCAGCAGCCAAGTGGTCGGGGAGCTGTTTTTT. Its translation is CASSQVVGELFF.